These 10 T cell receptor beta chains were all obtained from the same sample, sequenced in a study of CD8 T cells in ankylosing spondylitis. General study findings and limits: Made up of fewer than 10 highly homologous variants, a TCR beta motif appeared characteristic of ankylosing spondylitis blood.

Their target antigens are unknown. TCRdb re-derived calls from the 5' RACE reads in MiXCR, one entry per CDR3 protein. The sample lists a few hundred thousand distinct CDR3 sequences, around 24% occurring once. Sample: blood, either unsorted or a sorted T cell fraction (not recorded which). Receptors originate from a male donor with ankylosing spondylitis.

This clonotype was counted ten times or more. The chain employs TRBV29-1 and TRBJ1-4; 7 bases are a match to TRBD1. The length of the CDR3 is 12 residues. V was clipped by 7 bases and J by 6 bases; unmatched bases: 5. The germline CDR1 and CDR2 sequences are SQVTM and ANQGSEA. The DNA of the CDR3 is TGCAGCGCAGGGACAGCGGATGAAAAACTGTTTTTT. This encodes CSAGTADEKLFF.

The sample holds a few counts of this clonotype. This chain connects TRBV6-1 to TRBJ1-2; 10 bases are shared with TRBD1. The germline gives CDR1 MNHNS, CDR2 SASEGT. V lost 7 bases to trimming and J lost 6 bases; unmatched junction nucleotides: 8. This CDR3 has 14 amino acids. The CDR3 coding sequence is TGTGCCAGCACCCGGGACAGGGGCGGGGATGGCTACACCTTC. Residues: CASTRDRGGDGYTF.

This clonotype is a singleton in its sample. V and J are TRBV6-1 and TRBJ2-7, with 8 bases identical to TRBD2. V was pared by 10 bases and J by 2 bases, with 7 bases of the junction left unmatched. The CDR3 contains 13 residues. CDR1 is MNHNS and CDR2 is SASEGT in the germline V gene. The CDR3 nucleotides read TGTGCCACCGCGCTTAGCGGGACCTACGAGCAGTACTTC. Encoded protein: CATALSGTYEQYF.

The chain has TRBV5-1 and TRBJ2-5, with 14 bases that match TRBD2. The CDR3 totals 17 residues. Losses at the gene ends were 4 bases for V and 5 bases for J; bases not matched to a gene: 10. From germline, CDR1 is SGHRS and CDR2 YFSETQ. The CDR3 loop is CASSIRLAGGILETQYF. The DNA of the CDR3 is TGCGCCAGCAGCATACGACTAGCGGGAGGGATATTGGAGACCCAGTACTTC.

This clonotype was picked up one time. The germline gene is not matched at one end of the junction; a read error may be the cause. The rearrangement joins TRBV10-3 to TRBJ2-1, with a tentative D call TRBD2 (6 bases). Looked up from germline, CDR1 is ENHRY and CDR2 is SYGVKD. This CDR3 is 16 amino acids long. CDR3 nucleotide sequence: TGTGCCATCAATGAGCCCACCACCCGAGCTAGCGATGAGCAGTTCTTC. It specifies CAINEPTTRASDEQFF.

J is TRBJ2-7 and V is TRBV28; 8 positions match TRBD2. Germline assignment: CDR1 MDHEN and CDR2 SYDVKM. V was clipped by 2 bases and J by 5 bases; unmatched bases: 5. This CDR3 is built from 14 residues. CDR3 region: CASSLAGRVDEQYF. For the CDR3, the DNA is TGTGCCAGCAGTTTAGCCGGGAGGGTCGACGAGCAGTACTTC.

The V and J genes are TRBV28 and TRBJ1-1, with 7 nucleotides matching TRBD1. CDR3 length: 15 amino acids. The V gene end was trimmed by 6 bases and the J gene end by 6 bases; junction bases not matched to a gene: 13. In germline, CDR1 is MDHEN, CDR2 SYDVKM. The CDR3: CASRSPRQGWAEAFF. CDR3 coding DNA: TGTGCCAGCAGATCCCCCCGACAGGGTTGGGCTGAAGCTTTCTTT.

The rearrangement uses TRBV7-8 and TRBJ2-1, with D unclear. The CDR3 length is 15 residues. V was pared by 1 base and J by 8 bases, with 15 bases between. Germline V CDR1 and CDR2: SGHVS, FQNEAQ. This CDR3 is CASSLGPVNWDEQFF. The CDR3, as DNA: TGTGCCAGCAGCTTAGGGCCTGTTAACTGGGATGAGCAGTTCTTC.

This clonotype was detected only a few times. This sequence joins TRBV4-1 and TRBJ1-4; 7 bases are a match to TRBD1. Trimming removed 0 bases from V and 8 bases from J; junction bases left unmatched: 6. Germline lookup yields CDR1 MGHRA and CDR2 YSYEKL. This CDR3 is 15 amino acids long. CDR3 sequence (DNA): TGCGCCAGCAGCCAAGACGGGACAGAGGAAGAAAAACTGTTTTTT. Its translation: CASSQDGTEEEKLFF.

This rearrangement joins TRBV7-2 to TRBJ1-1, with 8 bases lining up with TRBD1. Germline lookup yields CDR1 SGHTA and CDR2 FQGNSA. The CDR3 loop spans 17 amino acids. V lost 3 bases, J lost 1 base, and 10 bases stayed unmatched. The CDR3 nucleotides read TGTGCCAGCAGCTTTGGCTTAAGGACAGGGACGAACACTGAAGCTTTCTTT. It yields the protein CASSFGLRTGTNTEAFF.